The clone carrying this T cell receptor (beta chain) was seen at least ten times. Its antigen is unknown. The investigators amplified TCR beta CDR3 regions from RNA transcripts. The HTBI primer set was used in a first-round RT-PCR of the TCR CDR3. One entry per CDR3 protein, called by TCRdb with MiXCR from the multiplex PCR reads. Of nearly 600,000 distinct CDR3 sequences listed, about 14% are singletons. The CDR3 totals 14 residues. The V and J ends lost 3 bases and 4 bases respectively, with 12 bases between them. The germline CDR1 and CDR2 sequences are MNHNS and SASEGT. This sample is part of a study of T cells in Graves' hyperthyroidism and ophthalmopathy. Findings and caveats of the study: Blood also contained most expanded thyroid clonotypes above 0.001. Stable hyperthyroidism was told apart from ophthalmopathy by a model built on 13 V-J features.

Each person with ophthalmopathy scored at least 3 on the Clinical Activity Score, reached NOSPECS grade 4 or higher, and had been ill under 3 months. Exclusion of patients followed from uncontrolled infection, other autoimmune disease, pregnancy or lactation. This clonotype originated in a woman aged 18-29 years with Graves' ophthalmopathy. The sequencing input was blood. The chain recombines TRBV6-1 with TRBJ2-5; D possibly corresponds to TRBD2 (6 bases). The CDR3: CASSEEGMGETQYF. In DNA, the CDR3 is TGTGCCAGCAGTGAGGAGGGTATGGGAGAGACCCAGTACTTC.